This T cell receptor beta chain was sequenced for a study of regulatory T cells in long-lasting Graves disease. Study in general: Antithyroid drug exposure in newly diagnosed Graves' patients had lasted under 3 months.

Regarding the study as a whole: Persistent disease favored TRBV28, TRBJ1-2 and TRBJ2-5. More public clonotypes were shared by persistent patients (about 2,700) than by new patients (about 970).

Germline V gene data show CDR1 as SGHNT and CDR2 as YYREEE (reference sequence). This CDR3 is built from 15 residues. V was pared by 0 bases and J by 5 bases, with 12 bases between. Time point here: newly diagnosed GD, antithyroid drugs for less than 3 months. PBMCs were the source of the RNA used for TCR sequencing. In the case of this clonotype: Its antigen is as yet unknown.

Library construction for TCR beta used iRepertoire HTBI primers and Arm-PCR of CDR3 regions. Each CDR3 protein gets one entry after TCRdb re-called the multiplex PCR reads with MiXCR. The table records around 480,000 distinct CDR3 sequences, 15% to 20% of them present only once. The same sample was also studied in work on T cells in Graves' hyperthyroidism and ophthalmopathy. From that report: The study used the HTBI primer set for a first-round RT-PCR of the TCR CDR3.

The rearrangement uses TRBV5-4 and TRBJ2-1; possibly TRBD1 for D (5 bases). The sequencing here drew on peripheral blood mononuclear cells (PBMCs), taken at new diagnosis, from a patient treated with antithyroid drugs. The sequence derives from a woman aged 40 to 65 with Graves disease. In DNA, the CDR3 is TGTGCCAGCAGCTTGGATCAGGGATACCACAATGAGCAGTTCTTC. It is translated as CASSLDQGYHNEQFF.